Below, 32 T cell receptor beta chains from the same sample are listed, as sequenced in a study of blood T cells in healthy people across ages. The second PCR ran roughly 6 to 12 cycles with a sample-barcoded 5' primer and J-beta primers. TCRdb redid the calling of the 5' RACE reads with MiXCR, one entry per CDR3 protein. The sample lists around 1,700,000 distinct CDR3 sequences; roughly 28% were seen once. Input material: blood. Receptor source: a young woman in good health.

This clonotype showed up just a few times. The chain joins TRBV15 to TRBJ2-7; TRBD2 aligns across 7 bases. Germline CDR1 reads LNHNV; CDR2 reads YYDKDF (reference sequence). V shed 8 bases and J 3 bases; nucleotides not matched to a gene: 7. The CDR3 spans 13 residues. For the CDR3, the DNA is TGTGCCACCGGGCGGGGGTCGGGCTACGAGCAGTACTTC. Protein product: CATGRGSGYEQYF.

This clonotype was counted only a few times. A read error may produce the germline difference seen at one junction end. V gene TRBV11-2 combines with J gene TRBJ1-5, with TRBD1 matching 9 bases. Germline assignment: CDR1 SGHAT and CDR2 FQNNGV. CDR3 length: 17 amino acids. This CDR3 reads CANSLDNSGTGYQPQHF. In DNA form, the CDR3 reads TGTGCCAACAGCTTAGATAATTCCGGGACAGGGTACCAGCCCCAGCATTTT.

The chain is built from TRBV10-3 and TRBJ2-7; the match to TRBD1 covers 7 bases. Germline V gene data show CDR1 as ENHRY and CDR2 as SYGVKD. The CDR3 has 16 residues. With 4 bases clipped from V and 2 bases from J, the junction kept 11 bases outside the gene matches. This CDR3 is CAISGGTATPTYEQYF. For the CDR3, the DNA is TGTGCCATCAGTGGGGGGACAGCCACCCCGACCTACGAGCAGTACTTC.

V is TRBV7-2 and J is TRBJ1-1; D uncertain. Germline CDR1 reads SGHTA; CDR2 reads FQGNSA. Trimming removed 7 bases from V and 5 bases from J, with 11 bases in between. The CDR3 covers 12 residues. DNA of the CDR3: TGTGCCAGCACACTCCTTGGGACTGAAGCTTTCTTT. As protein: CASTLLGTEAFF.

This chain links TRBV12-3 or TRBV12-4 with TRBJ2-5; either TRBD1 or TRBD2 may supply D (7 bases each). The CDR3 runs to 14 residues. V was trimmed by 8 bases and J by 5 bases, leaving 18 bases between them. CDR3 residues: CASAPGGAWETQYF. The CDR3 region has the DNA TGTGCCAGCGCCCCAGGGGGGGCCTGGGAGACCCAGTACTTC.

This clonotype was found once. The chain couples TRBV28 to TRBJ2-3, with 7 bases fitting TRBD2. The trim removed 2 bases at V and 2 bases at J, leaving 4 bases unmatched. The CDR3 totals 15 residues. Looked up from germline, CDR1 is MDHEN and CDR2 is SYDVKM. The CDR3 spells CASSLGGRVTDTQYF. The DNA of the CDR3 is TGTGCCAGCAGTTTAGGGGGGAGGGTCACAGATACGCAGTATTTT.

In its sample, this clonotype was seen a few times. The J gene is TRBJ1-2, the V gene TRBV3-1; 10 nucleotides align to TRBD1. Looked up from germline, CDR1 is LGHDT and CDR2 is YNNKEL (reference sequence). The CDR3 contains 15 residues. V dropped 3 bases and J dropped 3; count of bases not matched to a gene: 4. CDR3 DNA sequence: TGTGCCAGCAGCCAGGGGGACAGGGGCGACTATGGCTACACCTTC. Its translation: CASSQGDRGDYGYTF.

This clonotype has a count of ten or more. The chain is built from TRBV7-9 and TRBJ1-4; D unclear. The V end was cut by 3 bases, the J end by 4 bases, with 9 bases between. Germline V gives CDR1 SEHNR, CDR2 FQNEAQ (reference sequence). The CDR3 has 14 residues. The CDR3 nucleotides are TGTGCCAGCAGCTTGGAGTCAAATAATGAAAAACTGTTTTTT. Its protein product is CASSLESNNEKLFF.

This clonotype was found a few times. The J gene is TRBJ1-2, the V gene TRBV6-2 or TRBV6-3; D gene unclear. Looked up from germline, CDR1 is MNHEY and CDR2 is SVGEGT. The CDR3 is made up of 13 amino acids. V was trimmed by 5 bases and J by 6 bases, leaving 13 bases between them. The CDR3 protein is CASSQTETHGYTF. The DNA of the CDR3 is TGTGCCAGCAGTCAGACGGAGACTCATGGCTACACCTTC.

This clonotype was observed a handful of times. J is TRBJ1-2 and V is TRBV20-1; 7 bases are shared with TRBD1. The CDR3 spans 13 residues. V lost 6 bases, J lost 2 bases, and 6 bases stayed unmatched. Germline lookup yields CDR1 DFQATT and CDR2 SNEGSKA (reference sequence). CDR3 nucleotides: TGCAGTGCCCTCCTGGGACAGAACTATGGCTACACCTTC. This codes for CSALLGQNYGYTF.

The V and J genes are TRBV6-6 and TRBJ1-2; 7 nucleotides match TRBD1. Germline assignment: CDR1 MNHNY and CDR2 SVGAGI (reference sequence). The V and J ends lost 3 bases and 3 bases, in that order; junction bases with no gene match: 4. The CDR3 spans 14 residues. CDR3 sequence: CASSYVGGYYGYTF. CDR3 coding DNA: TGTGCCAGCAGTTATGTAGGGGGCTACTATGGCTACACCTTC.

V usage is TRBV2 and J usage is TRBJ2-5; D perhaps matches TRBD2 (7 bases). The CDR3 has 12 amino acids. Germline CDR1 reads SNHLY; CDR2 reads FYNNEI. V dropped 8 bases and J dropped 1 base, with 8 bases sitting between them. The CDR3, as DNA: TGTGCCAGCGGGGGGGCCCAAGAGACCCAGTACTTC. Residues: CASGGAQETQYF.

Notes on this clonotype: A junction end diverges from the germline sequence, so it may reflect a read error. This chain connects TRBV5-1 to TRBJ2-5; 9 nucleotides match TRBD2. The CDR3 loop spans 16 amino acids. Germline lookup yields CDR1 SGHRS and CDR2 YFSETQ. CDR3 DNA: TGCGCCAACAGCTTGGGTCCAGCGGGAGGCCAAGAGACCCAGTACTTC. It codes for CANSLGPAGGQETQYF.

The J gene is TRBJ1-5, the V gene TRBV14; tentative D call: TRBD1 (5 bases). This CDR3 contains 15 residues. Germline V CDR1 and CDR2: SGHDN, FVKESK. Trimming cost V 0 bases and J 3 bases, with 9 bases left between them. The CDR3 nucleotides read TGTGCCAGCAGCCAAGAGACAGCGCCCAATCAGCCCCAGCATTTT. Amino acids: CASSQETAPNQPQHF.

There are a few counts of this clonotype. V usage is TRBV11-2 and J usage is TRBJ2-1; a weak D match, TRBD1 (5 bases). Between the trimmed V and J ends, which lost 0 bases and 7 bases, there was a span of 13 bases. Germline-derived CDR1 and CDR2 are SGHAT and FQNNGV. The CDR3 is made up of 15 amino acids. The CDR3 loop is CASSLDSRGLNEQFF. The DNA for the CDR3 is TGTGCCAGCAGCTTAGATTCTAGGGGCCTGAATGAGCAGTTCTTC.

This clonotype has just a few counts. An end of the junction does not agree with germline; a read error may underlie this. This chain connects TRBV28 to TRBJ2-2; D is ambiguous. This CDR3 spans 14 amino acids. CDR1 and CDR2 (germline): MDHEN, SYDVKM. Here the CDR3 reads CASSLPSGTRELFF. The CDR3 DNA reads TGTGCCAGCAGTTTACCCTCGGGCACCAGGGAGCTGTTTTTT.

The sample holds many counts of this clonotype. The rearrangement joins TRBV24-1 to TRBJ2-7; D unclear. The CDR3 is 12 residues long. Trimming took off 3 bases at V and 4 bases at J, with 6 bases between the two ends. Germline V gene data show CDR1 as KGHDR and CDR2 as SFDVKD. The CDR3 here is CATSDPGYEQYF. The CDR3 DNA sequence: TGTGCCACCAGTGATCCGGGTTACGAGCAGTACTTC.

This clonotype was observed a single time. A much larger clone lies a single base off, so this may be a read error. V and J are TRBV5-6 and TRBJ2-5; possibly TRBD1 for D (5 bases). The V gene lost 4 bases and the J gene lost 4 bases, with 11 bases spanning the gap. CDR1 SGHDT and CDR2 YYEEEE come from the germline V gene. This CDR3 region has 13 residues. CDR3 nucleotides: TGTGCCAGCAGCGCCCACCAGGGAGAGACCCAGTACTTC. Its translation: CASSAHQGETQYF.

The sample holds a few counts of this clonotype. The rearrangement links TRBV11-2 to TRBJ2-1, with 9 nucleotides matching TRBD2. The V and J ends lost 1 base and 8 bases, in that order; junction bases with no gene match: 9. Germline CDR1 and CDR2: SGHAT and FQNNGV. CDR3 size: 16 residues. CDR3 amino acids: CASSLAGSGGIYEQFF. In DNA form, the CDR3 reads TGTGCCAGCAGCTTAGCGGGTAGCGGGGGTATATATGAGCAGTTCTTC.

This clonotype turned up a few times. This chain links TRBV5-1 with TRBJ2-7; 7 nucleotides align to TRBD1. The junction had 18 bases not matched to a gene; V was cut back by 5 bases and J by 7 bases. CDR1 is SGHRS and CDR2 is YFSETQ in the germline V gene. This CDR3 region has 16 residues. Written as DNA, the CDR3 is TGCGCCAGCAGTCTCCTCCCGTTAGACAGGGACAAGGAGCAGTACTTC. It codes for CASSLLPLDRDKEQYF.

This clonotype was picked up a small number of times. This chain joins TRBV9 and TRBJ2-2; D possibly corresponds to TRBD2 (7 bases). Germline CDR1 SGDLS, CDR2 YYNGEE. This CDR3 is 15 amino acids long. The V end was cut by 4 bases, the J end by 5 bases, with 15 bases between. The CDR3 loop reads CASSTRGGATGELFF. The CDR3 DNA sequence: TGTGCCAGCAGCACCCGAGGGGGGGCAACCGGGGAGCTGTTTTTT.

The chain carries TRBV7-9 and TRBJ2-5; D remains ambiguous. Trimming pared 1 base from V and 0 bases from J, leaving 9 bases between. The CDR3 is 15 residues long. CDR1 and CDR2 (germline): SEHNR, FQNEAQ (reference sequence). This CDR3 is CASSLESAYQETQYF. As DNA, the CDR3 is TGTGCCAGCAGCTTAGAATCCGCGTACCAAGAGACCCAGTACTTC.

As DNA, the CDR3 is TGCAGCGTTCGGGGGAATTACCAAGAGACCCAGTACTTC. Translating gives CSVRGNYQETQYF. This chain uses TRBV29-1 with TRBJ2-5, with a weak D call TRBD2 (6 bases). V was shortened by 5 bases and J by 0 bases, with 10 bases between the two germline ends. This CDR3 has 13 amino acids. Germline CDR1 reads SQVTM; CDR2 reads ANQGSEA.

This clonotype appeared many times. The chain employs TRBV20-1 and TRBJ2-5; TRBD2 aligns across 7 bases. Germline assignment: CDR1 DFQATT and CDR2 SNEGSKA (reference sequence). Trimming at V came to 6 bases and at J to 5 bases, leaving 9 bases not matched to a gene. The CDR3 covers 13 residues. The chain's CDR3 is CSAPPAGRETQYF. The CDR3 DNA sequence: TGCAGTGCCCCCCCAGCGGGGAGGGAGACCCAGTACTTC.

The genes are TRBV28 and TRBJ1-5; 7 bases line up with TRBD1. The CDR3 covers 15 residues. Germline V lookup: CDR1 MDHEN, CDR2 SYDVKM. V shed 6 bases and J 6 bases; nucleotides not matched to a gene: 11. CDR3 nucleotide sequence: TGTGCCAGCAGCACAGGGGATTTGGCCAGTCAGCCCCAGCATTTT. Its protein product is CASSTGDLASQPQHF.

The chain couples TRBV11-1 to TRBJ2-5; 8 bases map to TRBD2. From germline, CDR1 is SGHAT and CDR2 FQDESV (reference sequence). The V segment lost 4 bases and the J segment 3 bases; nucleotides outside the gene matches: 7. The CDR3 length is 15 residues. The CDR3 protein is CASSSGTRIKETQYF. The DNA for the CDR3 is TGTGCCAGCAGCTCCGGGACTAGAATTAAAGAGACCCAGTACTTC.

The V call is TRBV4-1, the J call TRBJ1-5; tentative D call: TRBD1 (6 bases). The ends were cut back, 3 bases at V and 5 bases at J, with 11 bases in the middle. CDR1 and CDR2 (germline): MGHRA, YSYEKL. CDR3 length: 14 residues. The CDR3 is CASSQNRADQPQHF. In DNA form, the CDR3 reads TGCGCCAGCAGCCAGAACAGGGCTGATCAGCCCCAGCATTTT.

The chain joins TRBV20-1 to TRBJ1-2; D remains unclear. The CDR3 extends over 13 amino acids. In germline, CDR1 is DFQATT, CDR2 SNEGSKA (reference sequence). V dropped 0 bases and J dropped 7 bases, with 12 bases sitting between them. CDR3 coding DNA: TGCAGTGCTAGAGAGCGGGCAGATAGTGGCTACACCTTC. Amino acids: CSARERADSGYTF.

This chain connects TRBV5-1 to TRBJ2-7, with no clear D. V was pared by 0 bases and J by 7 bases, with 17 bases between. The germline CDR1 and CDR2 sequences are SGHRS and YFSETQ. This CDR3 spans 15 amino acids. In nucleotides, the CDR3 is TGCGCCAGCAGCTTGGGTAATACGGCAAACAATGAGCAGTACGTC. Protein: CASSLGNTANNEQYV.

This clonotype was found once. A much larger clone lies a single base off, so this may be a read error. CDR3 nucleotide sequence: TGTGCCAGCACCCTCCTCCTAGCGGGGGAGCAGGATGAGCAGTTCTTC. Residues: CASTLLLAGEQDEQFF. V usage is TRBV12-3 or TRBV12-4 and J usage is TRBJ2-1, with 10 bases that match TRBD2. The CDR3 sequence is 16 residues long. After removal of 7 bases from V and 8 bases from J, the junction contained 14 bases not matched to a gene.

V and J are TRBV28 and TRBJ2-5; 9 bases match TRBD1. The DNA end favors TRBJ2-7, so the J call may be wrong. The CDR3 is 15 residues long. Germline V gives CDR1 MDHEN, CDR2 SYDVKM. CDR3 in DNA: TGTGCCAGCAGTTTACCCGGGACAGGGTACCACGAGCAGTACTTC. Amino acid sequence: CASSLPGTGYHEQYF.

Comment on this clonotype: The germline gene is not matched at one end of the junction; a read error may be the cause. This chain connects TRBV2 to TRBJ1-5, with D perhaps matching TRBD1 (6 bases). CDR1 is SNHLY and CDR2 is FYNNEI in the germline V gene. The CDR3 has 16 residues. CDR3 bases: TGTGCCAGCAATGAACAGGGACTCACTAGCAATCAGCCCCAGCATTTT. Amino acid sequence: CASNEQGLTSNQPQHF.